This T cell receptor (beta chain) came from a study of T-cell memory formation after mild COVID-19. For the study at large: Largely donor-specific sequence clusters came from two donors.

5'RACE primed at constant segments yielded TCR alpha and TCR beta cDNA libraries bearing sample barcodes and UMIs. TCRdb reprocessed the 5' RACE reads via MiXCR and lists one record per CDR3 protein. This table holds over 300,000 distinct CDR3 sequences, around a fifth found once. This clonotype has more than one count but fewer than ten. Its specificity is not known. Overall study results and limits: Contracting clones localized mainly to CM and EM when CD4+ and mainly to EMRA when CD8+. Researchers found some responding clones in pre-infection memory, a sign that cross-reactive memory joined.

The CDR3 is made up of 14 amino acids. Trimming cost V 4 bases and J 0 bases, with 8 bases left between them. The receptor was derived from a man younger than 35 who had mild COVID-19 (a few samples of this study predate the infection). Cell type and time point are not known. The rearrangement joins TRBV12-3 or TRBV12-4 to TRBJ2-3, with D unresolved. The sequenced material came from PBMCs or a T cell subset sorted from them (not recorded which). The CDR3 DNA is TGTGCCAGCAGTTCCCATACCAGCACAGATACGCAGTATTTT. Translating gives CASSSHTSTDTQYF.